The T cell receptor beta chain described here comes from a study of T cells expressing NK-cell markers. Looking at the study overall: Researchers got TCR beta repertoires out of sorted CD3+CD56+NKG2C+, CD3+CD56+NKG2C- and CD3+CD56-NKG2C+ T cells.

Synthesis of TCR beta cDNA relied on 5'RACE template switching carrying UMIs. TCRdb reprocessed the 5' RACE reads and stores each CDR3 protein as one record, lacking DNA. The sample table includes a few hundred thousand distinct CDR3 sequences. This TCR came from a man between 18 and 29 years old in good health. The sequenced sample was blood T cells: a sorted CD56 or NKG2C T cell subset, CD4+ or CD8+ T cells, or bulk PBMC T cells (not recorded which).

The CDR3 protein is CSASSGRAGNEQFF. V gene TRBV20-1 combines with J gene TRBJ2-1; TCRdb indicates TRBD2, and absent DNA this call remains unverified. The length of the CDR3 is 14 residues. CDR1 DFQATT and CDR2 SNEGSKA come from the germline V gene (reference sequence).